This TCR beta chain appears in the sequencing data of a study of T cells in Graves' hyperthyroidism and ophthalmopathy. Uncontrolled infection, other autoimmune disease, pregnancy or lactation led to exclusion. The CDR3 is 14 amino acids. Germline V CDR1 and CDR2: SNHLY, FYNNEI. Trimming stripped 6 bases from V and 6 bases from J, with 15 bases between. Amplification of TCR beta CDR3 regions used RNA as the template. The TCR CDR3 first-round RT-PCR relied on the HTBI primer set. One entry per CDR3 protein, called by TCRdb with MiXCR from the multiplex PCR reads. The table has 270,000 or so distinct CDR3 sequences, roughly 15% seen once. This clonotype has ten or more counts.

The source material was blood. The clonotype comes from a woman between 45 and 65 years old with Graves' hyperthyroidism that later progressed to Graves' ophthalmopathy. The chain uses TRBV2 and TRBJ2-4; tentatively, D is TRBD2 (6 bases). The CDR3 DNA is TGTGCCAGCAGCGCCCGACTAGAATCAAACATTCAGTACTTC. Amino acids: CASSARLESNIQYF.